The rows below give T cell receptor beta chains drawn from one sample of a study of CD8 T cells in ankylosing spondylitis. TCRdb reanalysed the 5' RACE reads using MiXCR and keeps one entry per CDR3 protein. The sample carries 220,000 or so distinct CDR3 sequences, over 9.5% recorded once. The sample was blood, either unsorted or a sorted T cell fraction (not recorded which). The receptors were gathered from a male donor with ankylosing spondylitis or in good health (not recorded which). Both conserved end residues are part of each CDR3. Fields, in order: D gene, V gene, CDR3 length, J gene, clone size, CDR3 DNA, CDR3 protein. The D gene is left open where the match is weak. A clone size is listed for some rows: how often the clone was seen (once, few, many), or a class if it is expanded.

NA	TRBV6-1	17	TRBJ2-2	many	TGTGCCAGCTCTGACCCCTCCAGGGGAGCGAACACCGGGGAGCTGTTTTTT	CASSDPSRGANTGELFF
TRBD1	TRBV6-1	16	TRBJ1-5	many	TGTGCCAGCCGGGAAGGGGGCTCTGATCCTGTTCAGCCCCAGCATTTT	CASREGGSDPVQPQHF
TRBD1	TRBV6-1	14	TRBJ1-5	few	TGTGCCAGCGCCACAGGGGGAAGAGGTCAGCCCCAGCATTTT	CASATGGRGQPQHF
TRBD2	TRBV7-3	16	TRBJ2-1	NA	TGTGCCAGCAGCTTAGGGGGAGCGGGGGGGCCATATGAGCAGTTCTTC	CASSLGGAGGPYEQFF
TRBD1	TRBV5-1	14	TRBJ1-5	many	TGCGCCAGCAGCCCAGGACAGGGAGAGGGGCCCCAGCATTTT	CASSPGQGEGPQHF
NA	TRBV12-3/TRBV12-4	14	TRBJ2-5	NA	TGTGCCAGCAGTTACGGACAGACAGGAGAGACCCAGTACTTC	CASSYGQTGETQYF
NA	TRBV5-6	15	TRBJ1-2	NA	TGTGCCAGCAGCTCGGGGCCCACTACTAACTATGGCTACACCTTC	CASSSGPTTNYGYTF
NA	TRBV19	13	TRBJ2-2	few	TGTGCCAGTGCTACTAGAAACACCGGGGAGCTGTTTTTT	CASATRNTGELFF
TRBD1	TRBV28	14	TRBJ1-2	few	TGTGCCAGCAGTTCTAGTCGACAGGGTGGTGGCTACACCTTC	CASSSSRQGGGYTF
NA	TRBV2	13	TRBJ2-1	NA	TGTGCCACCGCGGGACAGCCCTACAATGAGCAGTTCTTC	CATAGQPYNEQFF
NA	TRBV7-2	16	TRBJ1-1	NA	TGTGCCACCCATCCGGACTGGCGGGATCTTTCCACTGAAGCTTTCTTT	CATHPDWRDLSTEAFF
TRBD2	TRBV7-3	14	TRBJ2-1	many	TGTGCCAGCAGCAATCCGACTAGCGGCAATGAGCAGTTCTTC	CASSNPTSGNEQFF
NA	TRBV5-1	15	TRBJ2-7	many	TGCGCCAGCAGCTTCAGGGACCCATTCTCCTACGAGCAGTACTTC	CASSFRDPFSYEQYF
NA	TRBV10-3	14	TRBJ1-6	many	TGTGCCGCGGGGGGTGACCGGGATAATTCACCCCTCCACTTT	CAAGGDRDNSPLHF
TRBD2	TRBV27	13	TRBJ2-1	few	TGTGCCAGCAGCCCGGGGGGGATCAATGAGCAGTTCTTC	CASSPGGINEQFF
TRBD1	TRBV5-1	17	TRBJ1-1	NA	TGCGCCAGCAGCTTTCGGACAGGGGGCCCTATGAACACTGAAGCTTTCTTT	CASSFRTGGPMNTEAFF
NA	TRBV12-3/TRBV12-4	17	TRBJ2-3	NA	TGTGCCAGCAGTTCGCCGAATCTTAGGTATAGCACAGATACGCAGTATTTT	CASSSPNLRYSTDTQYF
NA	TRBV25-1	15	TRBJ1-2	many	TGTGCCAGCAGTGAATTTCAGGAGGAGGTCTATGGCTACACCTTC	CASSEFQEEVYGYTF
TRBD1	TRBV5-1	14	TRBJ2-7	many	TGCGCCAGCAGCCTCGACAGGGGCCTCTACGAGCAGTACTTC	CASSLDRGLYEQYF
NA	TRBV6-1	15	TRBJ1-1	NA	TGTGCCAGCATTGGACCCTTGGACCACGGGACTGAAGCTTTCTTT	CASIGPLDHGTEAFF
NA	TRBV7-3	14	TRBJ2-1	NA	TGTGCCAGCAGCGGGGTTGGCTCCTACAATGAGCAGTTCTTC	CASSGVGSYNEQFF
TRBD1	TRBV20-1	15	TRBJ2-3	many	TGCAGTGCGAGTAACAGGGGGCAAAGCACAGATACGCAGTATTTT	CSASNRGQSTDTQYF
NA	TRBV5-1	15	TRBJ2-3	many	TGCGCCAGCAGCTTGAGCTTCACTAGCACAGATACGCAGTATTTT	CASSLSFTSTDTQYF
NA	TRBV20-1	14	TRBJ2-1	few	TGCAGTGCCCGGCCCCAGGGAGTCTACAATGAGCAGTTCTTC	CSARPQGVYNEQFF
NA	TRBV28	14	TRBJ1-2	few	TGTGCCAGCTCGCGTAAGGGGTCCTGGAATGGCTACACCTTC	CASSRKGSWNGYTF
TRBD1	TRBV20-1	12	TRBJ1-2	NA	TGCAGTCCCATACAGGGGAACTATGGCTACACCTTC	CSPIQGNYGYTF
NA	TRBV29-1	12	TRBJ1-5	many	TGCAGCGTTCAAGAGGGGAATCAGCCCCAGCATTTT	CSVQEGNQPQHF
NA	TRBV20-1	12	TRBJ1-5	many	TGCAGTGCTGACGATAGCAATCAGCCCCAGCATTTT	CSADDSNQPQHF
NA	TRBV11-1	16	TRBJ2-3	many	TGTGCCAGCAGCTTAACAGTCCCCGGCGATTCTGATACGCAGTATTTT	CASSLTVPGDSDTQYF
NA	TRBV12-3/TRBV12-4	15	TRBJ2-1	many	TGTGCCAGCAGTCAGAGTAACCTAGTTTACAATGAGCAGTTCTTC	CASSQSNLVYNEQFF
NA	TRBV6-5	14	TRBJ2-1	many	TGTGCCAGCAGTTACGAACCGCTGTTCAATGAGCAGTTCTTC	CASSYEPLFNEQFF
NA	TRBV7-9	13	TRBJ2-5	many	TGTGCCAGCAGAGGACCGAACCAAGAGACCCAGTACTTC	CASRGPNQETQYF
NA	TRBV2	11	TRBJ1-1	NA	TGTGCCAGCAGCGTCTCCACCGAAGCTTTCTTT	CASSVSTEAFF
NA	TRBV5-6	14	TRBJ2-7	few	TGTGCCAGCAGCAGAACCGACGGCCCCTACGAGCAGTACTTC	CASSRTDGPYEQYF
NA	TRBV7-9	14	TRBJ2-5	many	TGTGCCAGCAGCTACGGGACTGAACAAGAGACCCAGTACTTC	CASSYGTEQETQYF
TRBD1	TRBV5-1	17	TRBJ1-6	many	TGCGCCAGCAGCTTGGAGCCGGGACAGGGGGGAAATTCACCCCTCCACTTT	CASSLEPGQGGNSPLHF
NA	TRBV28	15	TRBJ2-7	NA	TGTGCCAGCAGCAGTCACAGGGAGAGCTCCTACGAGCAGTACTTC	CASSSHRESSYEQYF
NA	TRBV19	18	TRBJ2-6	many	TGTGCCAGTAGTATATCAGGGGCTCAATTCTCTGGGGCCAACGTCCTGACTTTC	CASSISGAQFSGANVLTF
NA	TRBV6-5	16	TRBJ1-1	NA	TGTGCCAGCAGTTACCCATCAGGAGGGTTGGACACTGAAGCTTTCTTT	CASSYPSGGLDTEAFF
NA	TRBV29-1	12	TRBJ2-7	many	TGCAGCGTCCAATCTGGCTCCTACGAGCAGTACTTC	CSVQSGSYEQYF
NA	TRBV11-2	19	TRBJ2-1	NA	TGTGCCAGCAGCTTAGTGGGGACCCCCTACGGGGGCTCCTACAATGAGCAGTTCTTC	CASSLVGTPYGGSYNEQFF
TRBD1	TRBV29-1	15	TRBJ2-7	many	TGCAGCGTTGGTAGAGGTGGGACAGGATCTGAGGAGCAGTACTTC	CSVGRGGTGSEEQYF
TRBD1	TRBV6-1	16	TRBJ1-6	few	TGTGCCAGCTGCCGCCTAGGGACAGAGAATAATTCACCCCTCCACTTT	CASCRLGTENNSPLHF
NA	TRBV7-3	18	TRBJ2-1	few	TGTGCCAGCAGCTTAACCCCTGGAGGCAGGGGCGCCTACAATGAGCAGTTCTTC	CASSLTPGGRGAYNEQFF
NA	TRBV7-9	11	TRBJ1-3	few	TGTGCCAGCAGCACCGAGGTTACCATATATTTT	CASSTEVTIYF
NA	TRBV5-5	16	TRBJ2-5	many	TGTGCCAGCAGCCGTACAATGACTAGGACACAAGAGACCCAGTACTTC	CASSRTMTRTQETQYF
NA	TRBV7-8	12	TRBJ2-7	many	TGTGCCAGCAGCCCAATCGACTACGAGCAGTACTTC	CASSPIDYEQYF
NA	TRBV6-1	13	TRBJ2-5	NA	TGTGCCAGCAGTCCCTACAGGGAGGGGACCCAGTACTTC	CASSPYREGTQYF
TRBD2	TRBV18	17	TRBJ2-1	few	TGTGCCAGCTCACCAGTCTTGCTGCGGGGGGGCCGTAATGAGCAGTTCTTC	CASSPVLLRGGRNEQFF
NA	TRBV7-2	12	TRBJ2-7	NA	TGTGCCAGCAGTAGGAATGGATACGAGCAGTACTTC	CASSRNGYEQYF
NA	TRBV12-3/TRBV12-4	14	TRBJ2-2	few	TGTGCCAGCACCCCCCCGGCGAGATCCGGGGAGCTGTTTTTT	CASTPPARSGELFF
TRBD1	TRBV7-6	15	TRBJ2-7	few	TGTGCCAGCAGCTCTGAGACAGGGCCTTTCTACGAGCAGTACTTC	CASSSETGPFYEQYF
TRBD1	TRBV5-1	17	TRBJ2-2	many	TGCGCCAGCAGCCAGCGACGGGACAGCTCGAACACCGGGGAGCTGTTTTTT	CASSQRRDSSNTGELFF
NA	TRBV5-8	16	TRBJ1-2	many	TGTGCCAGCAGCTTGACGACGTCGGGAACGGGCTATGGCTACACCTTC	CASSLTTSGTGYGYTF
NA	TRBV5-1	16	TRBJ2-1	many	TGCGCCAGCAGCTTGATCCAGGGGCTGAATTACAATGAGCAGTTCTTC	CASSLIQGLNYNEQFF